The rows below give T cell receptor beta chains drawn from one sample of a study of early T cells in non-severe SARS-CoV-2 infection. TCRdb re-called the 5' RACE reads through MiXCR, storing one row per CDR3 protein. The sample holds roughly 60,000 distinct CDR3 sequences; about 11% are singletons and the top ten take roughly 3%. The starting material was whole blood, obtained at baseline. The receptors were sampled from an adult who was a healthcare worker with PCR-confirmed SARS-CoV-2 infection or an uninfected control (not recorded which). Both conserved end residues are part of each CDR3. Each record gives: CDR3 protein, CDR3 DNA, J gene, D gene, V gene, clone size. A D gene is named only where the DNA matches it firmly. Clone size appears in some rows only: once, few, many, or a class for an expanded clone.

cdr3_aa: CSAADRIDTQYF; cdr3_nt: TGCAGTGCGGCGGACAGGATAGATACGCAGTATTTT; j_call: TRBJ2-3; d_call: TRBD1; v_call: TRBV20-1; clone_size: .
cdr3_aa: CASSRQGAWDTQYF; cdr3_nt: TGTGCCAGTAGTAGACAGGGGGCGTGGGATACGCAGTATTTT; j_call: TRBJ2-3; d_call: TRBD1; v_call: TRBV19; clone_size: few
cdr3_aa: CASSRDTGELFF; cdr3_nt: TGTGCCAGCAGCCGAGACACCGGGGAGCTGTTTTTT; j_call: TRBJ2-2; d_call: .; v_call: TRBV7-3; clone_size: many
cdr3_aa: CASGLPRVWGHEAFF; cdr3_nt: TGTGCTAGTGGTTTGCCCCGGGTTTGGGGGCATGAAGCTTTCTTT; j_call: TRBJ1-1; d_call: .; v_call: TRBV12-5; clone_size: few
cdr3_aa: CASSPGESNYGYTF; cdr3_nt: TGCGCCAGCAGTCCGGGAGAGTCTAACTATGGCTACACCTTC; j_call: TRBJ1-2; d_call: .; v_call: TRBV23-1; clone_size: .
cdr3_aa: CASRRDRLADEQFF; cdr3_nt: TGTGCCAGCCGCCGGGACAGGCTCGCCGATGAGCAGTTCTTC; j_call: TRBJ2-1; d_call: TRBD1; v_call: TRBV19; clone_size: .
cdr3_aa: CASSQDPGPGAQSGTQYF; cdr3_nt: TGCGCCAGCAGCCAAGATCCGGGCCCGGGGGCCCAGTCGGGGACCCAGTACTTC; j_call: TRBJ2-5; d_call: .; v_call: TRBV4-3; clone_size: .
cdr3_aa: CATRRAASTDTQYF; cdr3_nt: TGTGCCACCCGGAGAGCGGCTAGCACAGATACGCAGTATTTT; j_call: TRBJ2-3; d_call: .; v_call: TRBV15; clone_size: .
cdr3_aa: CASSSNRDPNEKLFF; cdr3_nt: TGCGCCAGCAGCAGTAACAGGGACCCTAATGAAAAACTGTTTTTT; j_call: TRBJ1-4; d_call: .; v_call: TRBV5-1; clone_size: .
cdr3_aa: CASSVVRVNQPQHF; cdr3_nt: TGTGCCAGCAGTGTGGTCAGGGTGAATCAGCCCCAGCATTTT; j_call: TRBJ1-5; d_call: .; v_call: TRBV2; clone_size: many
cdr3_aa: CAWSVMGTGNSPLHF; cdr3_nt: TGTGCCTGGAGTGTAATGGGGACCGGGAATTCACCCCTCCACTTT; j_call: TRBJ1-6; d_call: .; v_call: TRBV30; clone_size: many
cdr3_aa: CASSLFRGGNQETQYF; cdr3_nt: TGTGCCAGCAGCTTGTTTCGCGGGGGGAACCAAGAGACCCAGTACTTC; j_call: TRBJ2-5; d_call: TRBD2; v_call: TRBV5-6; clone_size: many
cdr3_aa: CSATGSNYGYTF; cdr3_nt: TGCAGTGCGACAGGATCTAACTATGGCTACACCTTC; j_call: TRBJ1-2; d_call: .; v_call: TRBV20-1; clone_size: .
cdr3_aa: CAISYQGGTYEQYF; cdr3_nt: TGTGCCATCAGTTACCAGGGGGGGACCTACGAGCAGTACTTC; j_call: TRBJ2-7; d_call: .; v_call: TRBV10-3; clone_size: many
cdr3_aa: CASSSRQGLETQYF; cdr3_nt: TGTGCCAGCAGCTCCCGTCAGGGGCTGGAGACCCAGTACTTC; j_call: TRBJ2-5; d_call: .; v_call: TRBV5-6; clone_size: few
cdr3_aa: CSAGVDTQYF; cdr3_nt: TGCAGTGCCGGGGTAGATACGCAGTATTTT; j_call: TRBJ2-3; d_call: .; v_call: TRBV20-1; clone_size: many
cdr3_aa: CASSLGEETQYF; cdr3_nt: TGTGCCAGCAGCTTAGGCGAGGAGACCCAGTACTTC; j_call: TRBJ2-5; d_call: .; v_call: TRBV11-2; clone_size: many
cdr3_aa: CARASGGYPPNEQFF; cdr3_nt: TGCGCCAGAGCTAGCGGGGGATATCCCCCCAATGAGCAGTTCTTC; j_call: TRBJ2-1; d_call: TRBD2; v_call: TRBV4-3; clone_size: .